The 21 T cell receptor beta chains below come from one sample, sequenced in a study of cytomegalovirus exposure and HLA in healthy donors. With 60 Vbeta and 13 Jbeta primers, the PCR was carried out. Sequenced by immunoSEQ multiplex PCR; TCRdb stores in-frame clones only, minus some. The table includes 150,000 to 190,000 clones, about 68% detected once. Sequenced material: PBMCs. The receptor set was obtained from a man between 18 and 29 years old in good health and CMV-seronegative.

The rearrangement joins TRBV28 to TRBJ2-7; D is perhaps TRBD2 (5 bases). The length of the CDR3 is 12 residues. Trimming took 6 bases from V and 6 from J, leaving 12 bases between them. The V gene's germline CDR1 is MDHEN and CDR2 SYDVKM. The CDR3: CASSSRAGEQYF. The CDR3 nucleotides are TGTGCCAGCAGCTCCCGGGCGGGCGAGCAGTACTTC.

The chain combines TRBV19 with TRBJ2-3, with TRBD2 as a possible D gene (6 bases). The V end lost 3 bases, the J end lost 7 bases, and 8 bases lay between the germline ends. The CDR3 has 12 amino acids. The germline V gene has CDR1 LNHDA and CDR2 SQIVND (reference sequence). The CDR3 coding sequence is TGTGCCAGTAGTATGGGAGGAAATACGCAGTATTTT. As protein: CASSMGGNTQYF. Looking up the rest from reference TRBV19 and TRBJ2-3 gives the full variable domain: DGGITQSPKYLFRKEGQNVTLSCEQNLNHDAMYWYRQDPGQGLRLIYYSQIVNDFQKGDIAEGYSVSREKKESFPLTVTSAQKNPTAFYLCASSMGGNTQYFGPGTRLTVL.

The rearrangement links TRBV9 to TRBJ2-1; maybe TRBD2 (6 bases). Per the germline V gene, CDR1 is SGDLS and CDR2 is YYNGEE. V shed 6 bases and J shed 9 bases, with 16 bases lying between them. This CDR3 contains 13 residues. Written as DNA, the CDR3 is TGTGCCAGCAACCCGGGGGAGACGGGTGAGCAGTTCTTC. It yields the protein CASNPGETGEQFF.

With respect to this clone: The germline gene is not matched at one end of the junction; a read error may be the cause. The CDR3 region is CSSSNSYEQYF. CDR3 bases: TGTTCCAGCAGCAACTCATACGAGCAGTACTTC. The chain employs TRBV7-9 and TRBJ2-7, with no clear D. This CDR3 comprises 11 residues. The germline V gene has CDR1 SEHNR and CDR2 FQNEAQ (reference sequence).

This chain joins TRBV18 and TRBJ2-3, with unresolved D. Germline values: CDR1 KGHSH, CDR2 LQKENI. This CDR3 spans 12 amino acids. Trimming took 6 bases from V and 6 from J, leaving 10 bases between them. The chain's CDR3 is CASSQADDTQYF. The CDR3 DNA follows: TGTGCCAGCTCCCAGGCTGACGATACGCAGTATTTT.

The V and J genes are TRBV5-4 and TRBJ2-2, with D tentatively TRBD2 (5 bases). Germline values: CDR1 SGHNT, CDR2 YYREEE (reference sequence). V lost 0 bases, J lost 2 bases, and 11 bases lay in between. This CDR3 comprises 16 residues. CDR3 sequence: CASSLASGRNTGELFF. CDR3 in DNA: TGTGCCAGCAGCTTGGCCAGCGGCAGAAACACCGGGGAGCTGTTTTTT.

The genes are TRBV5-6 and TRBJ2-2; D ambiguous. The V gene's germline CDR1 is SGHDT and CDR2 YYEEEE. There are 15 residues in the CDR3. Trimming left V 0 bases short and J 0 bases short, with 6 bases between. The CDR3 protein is CASSLDPTNTGELFF. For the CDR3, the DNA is TGTGCCAGCAGCTTGGACCCTACGAACACCGGGGAGCTGTTTTTT.

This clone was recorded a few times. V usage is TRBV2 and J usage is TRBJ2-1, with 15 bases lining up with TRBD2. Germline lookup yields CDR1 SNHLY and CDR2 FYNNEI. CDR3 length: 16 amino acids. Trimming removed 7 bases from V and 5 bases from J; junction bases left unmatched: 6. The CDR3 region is CASTSRTSGRDNEQFF. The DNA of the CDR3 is TGTGCCAGCACCTCTCGGACTAGCGGGAGGGACAATGAGCAGTTCTTC. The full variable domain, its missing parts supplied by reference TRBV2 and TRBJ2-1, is EPEVTQTPSHQVTQMGQEVILRCVPISNHLYFYWYRQILGQKVEFLVSFYNNEISEKSEIFDDQFSVERPDGSNFTLKIRSTKLEDSAMYFCASTSRTSGRDNEQFFGPGTRLTVL.

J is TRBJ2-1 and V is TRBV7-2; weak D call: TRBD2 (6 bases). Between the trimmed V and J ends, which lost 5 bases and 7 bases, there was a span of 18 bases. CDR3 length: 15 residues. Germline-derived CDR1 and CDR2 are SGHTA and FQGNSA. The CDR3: CASSRAGGIQNEQFF. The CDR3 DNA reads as TGTGCCAGCAGCCGGGCAGGAGGGATTCAGAATGAGCAGTTCTTC. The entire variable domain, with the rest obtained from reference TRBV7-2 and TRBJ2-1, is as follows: GAGVSQSPSNKVTEKGKDVELRCDPISGHTALYWYRQSLGQGLEFLIYFQGNSAPDKSGLPSDRFSAERTGGSVSTLTIQRTQQEDSAVYLCASSRAGGIQNEQFFGPGTRLTVL.

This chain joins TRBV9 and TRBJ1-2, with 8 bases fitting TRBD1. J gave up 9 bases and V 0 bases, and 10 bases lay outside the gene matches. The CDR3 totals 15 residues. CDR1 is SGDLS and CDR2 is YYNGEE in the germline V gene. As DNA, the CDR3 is TGTGCCAGCAGCGTAGATTCTCACGGACAGGGCAGCTACACCTTC. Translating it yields CASSVDSHGQGSYTF.

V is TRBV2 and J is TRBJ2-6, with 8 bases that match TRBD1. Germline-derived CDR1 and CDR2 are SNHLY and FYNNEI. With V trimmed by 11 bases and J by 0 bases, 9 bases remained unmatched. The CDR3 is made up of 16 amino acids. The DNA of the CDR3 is TGTGCCTGCCGGGGACAGGCGATCTCTGGGGCCAACGTCCTGACTTTC. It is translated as CACRGQAISGANVLTF.

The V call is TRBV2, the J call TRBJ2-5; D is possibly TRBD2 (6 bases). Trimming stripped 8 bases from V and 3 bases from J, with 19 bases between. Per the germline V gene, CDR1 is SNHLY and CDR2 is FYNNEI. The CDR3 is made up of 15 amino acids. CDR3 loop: CASGLLTGREETQYF. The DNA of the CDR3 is TGTGCCAGCGGTCTTTTAACCGGGAGAGAAGAGACCCAGTACTTC.

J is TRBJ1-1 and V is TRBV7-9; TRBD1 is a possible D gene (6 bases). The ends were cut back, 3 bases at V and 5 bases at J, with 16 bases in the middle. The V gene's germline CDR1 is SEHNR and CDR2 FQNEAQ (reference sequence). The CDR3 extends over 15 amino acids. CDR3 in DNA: TGTGCCAGCAGCTTGGGGAACTTGGGGGCGACTGAAGCTTTCTTT. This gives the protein CASSLGNLGATEAFF.

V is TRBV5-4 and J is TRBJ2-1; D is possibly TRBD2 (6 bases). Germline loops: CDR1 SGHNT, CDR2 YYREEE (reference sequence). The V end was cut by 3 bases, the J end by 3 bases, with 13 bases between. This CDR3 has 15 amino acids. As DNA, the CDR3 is TGTGCCAGCAGCTACTATATCGGGGGCTACAATGAGCAGTTCTTC. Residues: CASSYYIGGYNEQFF.

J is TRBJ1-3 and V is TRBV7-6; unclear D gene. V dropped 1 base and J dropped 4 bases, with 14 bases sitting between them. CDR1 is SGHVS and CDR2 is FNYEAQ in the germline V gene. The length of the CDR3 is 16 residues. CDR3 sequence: CASSLGPQTKGNTIYF. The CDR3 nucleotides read TGTGCCAGCAGCTTAGGCCCCCAGACAAAGGGAAACACCATATATTTT.

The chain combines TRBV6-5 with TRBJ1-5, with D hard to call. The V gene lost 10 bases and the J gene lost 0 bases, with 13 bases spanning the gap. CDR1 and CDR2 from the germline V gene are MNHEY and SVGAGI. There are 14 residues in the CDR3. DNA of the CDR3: TGTGCCACCAATGATGGAGGTAGCAATCAGCCCCAGCATTTT. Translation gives CATNDGGSNQPQHF.

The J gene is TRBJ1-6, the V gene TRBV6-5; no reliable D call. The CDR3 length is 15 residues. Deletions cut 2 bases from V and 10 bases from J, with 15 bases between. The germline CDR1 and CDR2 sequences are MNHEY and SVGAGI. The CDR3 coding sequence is TGTGCCAGCAGTTACGCCATGGGCACCAGATCACCCCTCCACTTT. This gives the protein CASSYAMGTRSPLHF.

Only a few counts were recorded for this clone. The CDR3 nucleotides are TGTGCCAGCACCACTGGGGGCGCCGGAGTAGATACGCAGTATTTT. It specifies CASTTGGAGVDTQYF. The chain uses TRBV5-4 and TRBJ2-3, with a weak D call TRBD1 (6 bases). V was shortened by 6 bases and J by 5 bases, with 19 bases between the two germline ends. The CDR3 totals 15 residues. Germline V gene sequence: CDR1 SGHNT, CDR2 YYREEE (reference sequence).

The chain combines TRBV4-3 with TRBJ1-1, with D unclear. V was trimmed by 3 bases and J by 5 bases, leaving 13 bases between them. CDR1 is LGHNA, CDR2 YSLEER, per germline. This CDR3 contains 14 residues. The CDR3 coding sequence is TGCGCCAGCAGCCAGGCATACAGCAAAACTGAAGCTTTCTTT. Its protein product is CASSQAYSKTEAFF.

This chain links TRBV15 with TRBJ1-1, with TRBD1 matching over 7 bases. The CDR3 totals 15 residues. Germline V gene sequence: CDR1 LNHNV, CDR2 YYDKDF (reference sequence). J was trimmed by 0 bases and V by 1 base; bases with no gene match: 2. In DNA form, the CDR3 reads TGTGCCACCAGCAGAGCGGGACAGCTGAACACTGAAGCTTTCTTT. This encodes CATSRAGQLNTEAFF.

CDR3 DNA sequence: TGTGCCAGCTCACCACTTCCCGGGACAGGGGCCGAGCAGTACTTC. Amino acid sequence: CASSPLPGTGAEQYF. This chain uses TRBV18 with TRBJ2-7; 10 bases align to TRBD1. The CDR3 extends over 15 amino acids. Germline V CDR1 and CDR2: KGHSH, LQKENI. The ends lost 1 base at V and 6 bases at J; junction bases unmatched: 6.